The TCR beta chain described here comes from a study of blood T cell repertoires in COVID-19 (dated by TCRdb to 2020 to 2022). Turning to the overall study: Samples from collaborators originated in the United States, Italy and Spain and spanned both the acute and convalescent phases of COVID-19. Samples were obtained from the ongoing ImmuneRACE study (first 160 participants) and from approximately 1,200 subjects provided by 6 global collaborators. The repertoires were made available in a free public database intended to serve as a resource for research on the immune response to SARS-CoV-2. The material from the prospective study consisted of cDNA or gDNA derived from T cells, B-cell-depleted T cells, or PBMCs. Where HLA class I and class II types were available, the types were taken from metadata supplied by the sample provider, not from assay-based typing. The sample metadata nearly always contained a de-identified subject ID, COVID-19 status, age in years and sex. Deeply sampled blood TCRbeta repertoires from subjects exposed to, actively infected with, or recovered from COVID-19 were included in the dataset. The paper as a whole reports these results and caveats: How much clinical and demographic metadata was included differed by source and by participant, and the metadata was provided uncurated.

TCRbeta CDR3 regions were amplified from genomic DNA by means of the immunoSEQ Assay, a bias-controlled multiplex PCR. The study's processing was this. The number of nucleated cells in each sample was estimated by amplification of reference gene primers within the assay. To quantify the absolute abundance of each unique TCRbeta CDR3 rearrangement, sequence reads were collapsed and filtered. For each sample, productive Simpson clonality was calculated by taking the square root of Simpson's diversity index across productive rearrangements. TCRdb re-hosts the immuneACCESS table, in-frame sequences only. Its copies lack some clones; in the studies checked, an unresolved V gene accounts for under half of them, and the cause for the rest is not known. That table gives V, J and clone size, and the DNA gave D and trimming. This sample gives some 250,000 clones in total; around 85% of them show up just once. The ten largest clonotypes hold approximately 1.9% of the sample.

In regard to this clone: Its binding antigen is unknown. Per-nucleotide qualities are absent, and no much larger clonotype sits a single base away.

Participants in the prospective study were aged about 18 to 90 years, lived in under 30 United States geographic areas, and enrolled through a virtual design. Cohort assignment in the prospective study relied on participant-reported clinical history from a screening survey and a study questionnaire. For ImmuneRACE Cohort 3, a participant was defined as recovered based on two consecutive negative NP/OP PCR tests, clearance by a healthcare professional, or resolution of symptoms. In the prospective study, mobile phlebotomists collected whole blood, serum and a nasopharyngeal or oropharyngeal swab from each participant. Additional blood draws and questionnaires over an approximately 2-month period could optionally be provided by prospective study participants. Before DNA extraction, prospective study blood samples were shipped either frozen or at room temperature. Sequences SNHLY (CDR1) and FYNNEI (CDR2) are obtained from the germline V gene. The V end gives up 6 bases and the J end 4 bases, leaving 10 bases in the junction not matched to a gene. The CDR3 has 17 amino acids, counting the end cysteine and phenylalanine. Solely the CDR3 DNA is kept, with 51 bases framed from the first base.

Sequencing was done on a sample of PBMCs or T cells enriched from blood (not recorded which). The source is a woman aged 45-65 years who had recovered from COVID-19. The chain is assembled from TRBV2 and TRBJ1-6, and TRBD1 aligns with 9 junction nucleotides. DNA sequence: TGTGCCAGCAGAGGGGCGGCCGGGACAGGGTATAATTCACCCCTCCACTTT. The translation is CASRGAAGTGYNSPLHF.